These 12 T cell receptor beta chains share one sample of origin, sequenced in a study of CD8+ T cells in alopecia areata. Following extraction, RNA underwent reverse transcription to cDNA, which served as the sequencing template. Some clones are missing from TCRdb's copy, which holds only in-frame ones; the method was immunoSEQ multiplex PCR. The profile covers 150,000 or so clones, with less than 75% appearing a single time and more than 15% taken by the ten largest. Regarding treatment: oral pan-JAK inhibitor, 5-10 mg twice daily. The input for sequencing was CD4+ T cells sorted from blood, taken between weeks 55 and 70, from a patient treated with tofacitinib. The receptor source for this set is a human donor with alopecia areata.

This clone was counted a few times. The V and J genes are TRBV10-2 and TRBJ2-2; TRBD1 is a possible D gene (5 bases). The CDR3 runs 14 residues. Trimming left V 5 bases short and J 3 bases short, with 10 bases between. Per the germline V gene, CDR1 is WSHSY and CDR2 is SAAADI. Here the CDR3 reads CASSTQGDTGELFF. In DNA form, the CDR3 reads TGCGCCAGCAGTACCCAGGGTGACACCGGGGAGCTGTTTTTT.

This clone appeared a few times. The rearrangement joins TRBV15 to TRBJ2-7; no reliable D call. The V end lost 5 bases, the J end lost 6 bases, and 17 bases lay between the germline ends. Germline CDR1 is LNHNV and CDR2 is YYDKDF (reference sequence). The CDR3 is 14 residues long. The CDR3 region has the DNA TGTGCCACCAGCGTCTTCATGCGGCCGTCCGAGCAGTACTTC. Translated: CATSVFMRPSEQYF. The variable domain in full, with the rest retrieved from reference TRBV15 and TRBJ2-7, is DAMVIQNPRYQVTQFGKPVTLSCSQTLNHNVMYWYQQKSSQAPKLLFHYYDKDFNNEADTPDNFQSRRPNTSFCFLDIRSPGLGDTAMYLCATSVFMRPSEQYFGPGTRLTVT.

The chain uses TRBV7-2 and TRBJ1-2, with D perhaps matching TRBD1 (5 bases). Germline values: CDR1 SGHTA, CDR2 FQGNSA. Trimming cost V 1 base and J 5 bases, with 14 bases left between them. The CDR3 consists of 15 residues. CDR3 coding DNA: TGTGCCAGCAGCTTAGATGCGGGGCGAGATTATGGCTACACCTTC. It encodes CASSLDAGRDYGYTF.

The chain recombines TRBV19 with TRBJ2-1, with 7 bases matching TRBD1. V trimming: 3 bases; J trimming: 5 bases; junction bases outside the gene matches: 7. CDR3 length: 15 residues. Per germline, CDR1 LNHDA and CDR2 SQIVND (reference sequence). In DNA, the CDR3 is TGTGCCAGTAGTATCCGTGGGACAGATGACAATGAGCAGTTCTTC. Protein sequence: CASSIRGTDDNEQFF.

The rearrangement uses TRBV29-1 and TRBJ2-1, with D perhaps TRBD1 or TRBD2 (7 bases each). The V and J ends lost 1 base and 3 bases respectively, with 13 bases between them. Looked up from germline, CDR1 is SQVTM and CDR2 is ANQGSEA. The CDR3 sequence is 15 residues long. The CDR3 DNA sequence: TGCAGCGTTGAAGCTCAGGGGGGGTTCTACAATGAGCAGTTCTTC. Translated: CSVEAQGGFYNEQFF.

V usage is TRBV2 and J usage is TRBJ1-2, with TRBD1 identical over 9 bases. This CDR3 contains 13 residues. V shed 7 bases and J 7 bases; nucleotides not matched to a gene: 7. Germline values: CDR1 SNHLY, CDR2 FYNNEI. In nucleotides, the CDR3 is TGTGCCAGCACCGGGACAGGGATCGGTGGCTACACCTTC. It yields the protein CASTGTGIGGYTF.

The chain recombines TRBV25-1 with TRBJ1-5; maybe TRBD1 (5 bases). The CDR3 runs 13 residues. Germline V gene data show CDR1 as MGHDK and CDR2 as SYGVNS. The V end lost 4 bases, the J end lost 5 bases, and 9 bases lay between the germline ends. This CDR3 reads CASSGSGDQPQHF. Here the CDR3 DNA reads TGTGCCAGCAGTGGGTCGGGGGATCAGCCCCAGCATTTT. The full variable domain, with the rest looked up from reference TRBV25-1 and TRBJ1-5, is EADIYQTPRYLVIGTGKKITLECSQTMGHDKMYWYQQDPGMELHLIHYSYGVNSTEKGDLSSESTVSRIRTEHFPLTLESARPSHTSQYLCASSGSGDQPQHFGDGTRLSIL.

As for this clone: At the DNA level, this CDR3 is encoded by other sequences in the same sample as well. CDR3 sequence: CASSAYEQYF. DNA of the CDR3: TGTGCCAGCAGTGCTTACGAGCAGTACTTC. V and J are TRBV2 and TRBJ2-7; the D is unclear. CDR3 size: 10 residues. Trimming cost V 4 bases and J 4 bases, with 2 bases left between them. Per germline, CDR1 SNHLY and CDR2 FYNNEI.

About this clone itself: Other nucleotide sequences in the sample specify the same CDR3. The chain has TRBV19 and TRBJ1-5; D remains unclear. CDR3 size: 12 residues. V dropped 4 bases and J dropped 4 bases, with 5 bases sitting between them. Germline V gene lookup returns CDR1 LNHDA and CDR2 SQIVND (reference sequence). As DNA, the CDR3 is TGTGCCAGTAGTAGAGGTAATCAGCCCCAGCATTTT. This codes for CASSRGNQPQHF. Supplemented by reference TRBV19 and TRBJ1-5, the full variable domain reads DGGITQSPKYLFRKEGQNVTLSCEQNLNHDAMYWYRQDPGQGLRLIYYSQIVNDFQKGDIAEGYSVSREKKESFPLTVTSAQKNPTAFYLCASSRGNQPQHFGDGTRLSIL.

V usage is TRBV2 and J usage is TRBJ1-4, with 9 bases lining up with TRBD1. The CDR3 is made up of 15 amino acids. Germline trimming cut 5 bases from V and 2 bases from J; bases unmatched to any gene: 3. Germline CDR1 reads SNHLY; CDR2 reads FYNNEI. The CDR3 region is CASSWGTGTNEKLFF. The CDR3 nucleotides are TGTGCCAGCAGTTGGGGGACAGGGACTAATGAAAAACTGTTTTTT.

This chain connects TRBV11-2 to TRBJ1-1, with D uncertain. The length of the CDR3 is 14 residues. Deletions cut 3 bases from V and 0 bases from J, with 8 bases between. The germline gives CDR1 SGHAT, CDR2 FQNNGV. CDR3 in amino acids: CASSFRQLNTEAFF. CDR3 DNA: TGTGCCAGCAGCTTTCGCCAGCTGAACACTGAAGCTTTCTTT.

The chain carries TRBV28 and TRBJ1-2; the match to TRBD1 covers 7 bases. The CDR3 sequence is 13 residues long. Germline-derived CDR1 and CDR2 are MDHEN and SYDVKM. V trimming: 6 bases; J trimming: 8 bases; junction bases outside the gene matches: 9. The CDR3 bases are TGTGCCAGCAGCCCAACTCACAGGGGCGGCTACACCTTC. Its protein product is CASSPTHRGGYTF.